The 14 T cell receptor beta chains reported below all come from one sample, sequenced in a study of T cell changes during pregnancy in multiple sclerosis. TCRdb keeps only in-frame clones here, not all; method: immunoSEQ multiplex PCR. Of some 120,000 clones in the sample, 90% to 98% are singletons; the top ten hold about 0.45%. The source material was peripheral blood, sampled after pregnancy. All receptors come from a female donor with multiple sclerosis, enrolled in a pregnancy study.

The genes are TRBV9 and TRBJ2-2, with 11 bases aligning to TRBD2. CDR3 length: 16 amino acids. Trimming at V came to 0 bases and at J to 9 bases, leaving 7 bases not matched to a gene. The V gene's germline CDR1 is SGDLS and CDR2 YYNGEE. In DNA, the CDR3 is TGTGCCAGCAGCGTAGCTACCGGGACTAGCGGCAGGGAGCTGTTTTTT. This sequence encodes CASSVATGTSGRELFF.

The genes are TRBV29-1 and TRBJ2-1; 8 nucleotides align to TRBD2. Germline-derived CDR1 and CDR2 are SQVTM and ANQGSEA. This CDR3 has 19 residues. J gave up 4 bases and V 3 bases, and 20 bases lay outside the gene matches. This chain's CDR3 is CSVEQSWGATSGLYNEQFF. The CDR3 DNA is TGCAGCGTTGAGCAATCTTGGGGGGCCACTAGCGGACTATACAATGAGCAGTTCTTC.

This sequence joins TRBV5-6 and TRBJ1-2, with D perhaps TRBD1 (6 bases). The length of the CDR3 is 14 residues. Trimming left V 3 bases short and J 2 bases short, with 11 bases between. Germline lookup yields CDR1 SGHDT and CDR2 YYEEEE. CDR3 in amino acids: CASSSTGSNYGYTF. CDR3 bases: TGTGCCAGCAGCTCGACAGGATCCAACTATGGCTACACCTTC.

This clone occurred once. This sequence joins TRBV28 and TRBJ2-7; the D gene is possibly TRBD2 (6 bases). The CDR3 is 12 residues long. Trimming pared 6 bases from V and 5 bases from J, leaving 11 bases between. Germline V gives CDR1 MDHEN, CDR2 SYDVKM. The CDR3 DNA sequence: TGTGCCAGCAGCGGGAGTTCCCACGAGCAGTACTTC. It encodes CASSGSSHEQYF.

This chain joins TRBV9 and TRBJ2-1, with D maybe TRBD1 (5 bases). The CDR3 loop spans 15 amino acids. The germline V gene has CDR1 SGDLS and CDR2 YYNGEE. V was cut by 4 bases and J by 3 bases, with 14 bases left in between. The CDR3 DNA sequence: TGTGCCAGCAGCACTACGGACATACTCTACAATGAGCAGTTCTTC. Its protein is CASSTTDILYNEQFF.

J is TRBJ1-2 and V is TRBV28, with a tentative D call TRBD1 (6 bases). Germline CDR1 reads MDHEN; CDR2 reads SYDVKM. The CDR3 is 14 residues long. V lost 6 bases and J 8 bases, leaving 19 bases between the germline ends. Here the CDR3 reads CASSQTGPPQGYTF. The CDR3 DNA follows: TGTGCCAGCAGCCAGACAGGTCCCCCGCAGGGCTACACCTTC.

The chain links TRBV19 to TRBJ2-7; D unresolved. Trimming shortened V by 5 bases and J by 4 bases, and 15 bases separated the two germline ends. CDR1 is LNHDA, CDR2 SQIVND, per germline (reference sequence). The CDR3 sequence is 14 residues long. Here the CDR3 reads CASSWYKSPYEQYF. In DNA form, the CDR3 reads TGTGCCAGTAGTTGGTACAAAAGTCCTTACGAGCAGTACTTC.

This sequence joins TRBV27 and TRBJ2-1; 7 bases align to TRBD2. The germline CDR1 and CDR2 sequences are MNHEY and SMNVEV (reference sequence). J lost 1 base, V lost 10 bases, and 4 bases had no gene match. The CDR3 consists of 13 residues. The CDR3 is CATGGFSYNEQFF. The CDR3, as DNA: TGTGCCACGGGGGGATTTTCCTACAATGAGCAGTTCTTC.

The chain is built from TRBV5-1 and TRBJ2-4; the D gene is possibly TRBD2 (5 bases). The germline V gene encodes CDR1 SGHRS and CDR2 YFSETQ. V was clipped by 0 bases and J by 0 bases, with 10 bases between them. The CDR3 is made up of 16 amino acids. In DNA, the CDR3 is TGCGCCAGCAGCTTGGGAGAGACTATAGCCAAAAACATTCAGTACTTC. Protein sequence: CASSLGETIAKNIQYF. The full variable domain, its missing parts supplied by reference TRBV5-1 and TRBJ2-4, is KAGVTQTPRYLIKTRGQQVTLSCSPISGHRSVSWYQQTPGQGLQFLFEYFSETQRNKGNFPGRFSGRQFSNSRSEMNVSTLELGDSALYLCASSLGETIAKNIQYFGAGTRLSVL.

A remark on this clone: A read error may explain this, as a much larger clone is one base away. The chain is built from TRBV7-2 and TRBJ1-3; 7 bases are a match to TRBD1. Germline V CDR1 and CDR2: SGHTA, FQGNSA. The CDR3 is 15 amino acids. CDR3 in amino acids: CASSPRQGSGDTIYF. CDR3 coding DNA: TGTGCCAGCAGCCCCCGACAGGGATCTGGAGACACCATATATTTT.

This clone has a single count. The rearrangement uses TRBV9 and TRBJ2-5, with TRBD2 matching over 15 bases. From germline, CDR1 is SGDLS and CDR2 YYNGEE. Trimming cost V 0 bases and J 5 bases; bases outside gene matches: 5. The CDR3 totals 17 residues. The CDR3 is CASSVDWGLAGGETQYF. The DNA of the CDR3 is TGTGCCAGCAGCGTAGATTGGGGACTAGCGGGAGGTGAGACCCAGTACTTC. The full variable domain, completed using reference TRBV9 and TRBJ2-5, is DSGVTQTPKHLITATGQRVTLRCSPRSGDLSVYWYQQSLDQGLQFLIQYYNGEERAKGNILERFSAQQFPDLHSELNLSSLELGDSALYFCASSVDWGLAGGETQYFGPGTRLLVL.

J is TRBJ2-5 and V is TRBV29-1; D is unclear. CDR1 SQVTM and CDR2 ANQGSEA come from the germline V gene. The CDR3 has 11 amino acids. Trimming took off 5 bases at V and 1 base at J, with 5 bases between the two ends. The CDR3 reads CSVSVQETQYF. CDR3 in DNA: TGCAGCGTTTCAGTCCAAGAGACCCAGTACTTC.

The chain combines TRBV4-2 with TRBJ2-5, with D perhaps matching TRBD1 (5 bases). CDR3 length: 13 residues. From germline, CDR1 is LGHNA and CDR2 YNFKEQ. V was shortened by 3 bases and J by 4 bases, with 9 bases between the two germline ends. The CDR3 DNA follows: TGTGCCAGCAGCCAGTCTGGGGCAGAGACCCAGTACTTC. It specifies CASSQSGAETQYF.

The V and J genes are TRBV18 and TRBJ2-6; 8 bases fit TRBD1. Germline-derived CDR1 and CDR2 are KGHSH and LQKENI. Trimming cost V 2 bases and J 0 bases; bases outside gene matches: 9. This CDR3 has 19 amino acids. This CDR3 is CASSPTGRGLSSGANVLTF. As DNA, the CDR3 is TGTGCCAGCTCACCAACGGGCAGGGGGCTTTCCTCTGGGGCCAACGTCCTGACTTTC. Together with reference TRBV18 and TRBJ2-6, the CDR3 gives the full variable domain: NAGVMQNPRHLVRRRGQEARLRCSPMKGHSHVYWYRQLPEEGLKFMVYLQKENIIDESGMPKERFSAEFPKEGPSILRIQQVVRGDSAAYFCASSPTGRGLSSGANVLTFGAGSRLTVL.